The present T cell receptor (beta chain) was sequenced within a study of Graves' ophthalmopathy and Graves' hyperthyroidism. The overall study: Prior to any treatment, peripheral blood was collected at the time of initial diagnosis.

Researchers classed hyperthyroidism as stable given no ophthalmopathy within 18 months of follow-up. Participants with hyperthyroidism, aged 18 to 65, were newly diagnosed with under 2 months' duration. Study-wide findings and caveats: Also, most clonotypes expanded in the thyroid above 0.001 frequency appeared in blood.

This clonotype was seen repeatedly, ten times or more. Its matching antigen is unknown. Beta-chain TCR CDR3 regions were amplified from RNA transcripts. A first-round RT-PCR used HTBI primers, followed by a second-round multiplex PCR. MiXCR was run by TCRdb on the multiplex PCR reads, yielding one entry per CDR3 protein. The sample records roughly 350,000 distinct CDR3 sequences, approximately 18% being singletons. Germline values: CDR1 MDHEN, CDR2 SYDVKM. V shed 1 base, J shed 5 bases, and the junction held 4 bases outside the gene matches. The CDR3 totals 14 residues. The sample was peripheral blood. The TCR sequence derives from an adult woman with stable Graves' hyperthyroidism. This sequence joins TRBV28 and TRBJ2-5; 7 bases line up with TRBD1. In DNA form, the CDR3 reads TGTGCCAGCAGTTTATCTGACAGGGTGGAGACCCAGTACTTC. Its protein is CASSLSDRVETQYF.